This T cell receptor (beta chain) was sequenced in a study of shared clonotypes between healthy human individuals. Study background: The plates for each donor numbered three CD4 naive, three CD4 memory, two CD8 naive and one CD8 memory.

This clone was seen only a few times. The data were produced by immunoSEQ multiplex PCR, yet TCRdb's version contains in-frame clones alone and is incomplete. Of some 320,000 clones detected, about nine tenths appear once; the ten largest clones hold about 17%. The source material was memory CD8+ T cells sorted from blood. Subset indicated: CD45RO+ cells pooled with CCR7-negative TemRA cells. This TCR was sampled from a young man in good health.

For the CDR3, the DNA is TGTGCCAGCAGCTTAGCGCTACACACTGAAGCTTTCTTT. It translates to CASSLALHTEAFF. The chain couples TRBV11-2 to TRBJ1-1; D remains ambiguous. CDR1 is SGHAT, CDR2 FQNNGV, per germline. V was cut by 1 base and J by 3 bases, with 6 bases left in between. CDR3 length equals 13 residues.